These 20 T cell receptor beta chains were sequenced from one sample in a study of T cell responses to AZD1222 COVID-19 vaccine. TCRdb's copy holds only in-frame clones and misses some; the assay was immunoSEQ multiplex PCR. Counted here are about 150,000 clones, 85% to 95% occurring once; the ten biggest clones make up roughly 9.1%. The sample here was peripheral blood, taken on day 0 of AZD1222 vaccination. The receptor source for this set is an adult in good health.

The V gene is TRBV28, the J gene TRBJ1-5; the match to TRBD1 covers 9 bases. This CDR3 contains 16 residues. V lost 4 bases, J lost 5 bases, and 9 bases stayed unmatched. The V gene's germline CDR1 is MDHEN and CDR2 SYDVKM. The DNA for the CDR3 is TGTGCCAGCAGTTACCCGGGACAGGGTCCCTATCAGCCCCAGCATTTT. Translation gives CASSYPGQGPYQPQHF.

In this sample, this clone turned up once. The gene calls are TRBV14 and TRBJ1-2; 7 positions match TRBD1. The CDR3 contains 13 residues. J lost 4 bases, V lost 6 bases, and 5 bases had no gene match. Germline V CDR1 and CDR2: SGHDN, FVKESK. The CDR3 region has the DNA TGTGCCAGCAGTCCCGGGACAGCCTATGGCTACACCTTC. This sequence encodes CASSPGTAYGYTF.

CDR3 amino acids: CASSSIPAGELFF. The CDR3 coding sequence is TGTGCCAGCAGTTCTATCCCTGCCGGGGAGCTGTTTTTT. This chain links TRBV7-9 with TRBJ2-2; D is ambiguous. This CDR3 contains 13 residues. Trimming pared 6 bases from V and 6 bases from J, leaving 11 bases between. Germline-derived CDR1 and CDR2 are SEHNR and FQNEAQ (reference sequence).

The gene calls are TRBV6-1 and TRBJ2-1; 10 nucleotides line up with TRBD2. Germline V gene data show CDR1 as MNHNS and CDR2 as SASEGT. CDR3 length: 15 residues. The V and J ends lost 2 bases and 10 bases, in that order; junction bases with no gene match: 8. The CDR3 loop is CASSEPAGGQGEQFF. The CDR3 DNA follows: TGTGCCAGCAGTGAACCAGCGGGGGGGCAGGGAGAGCAGTTCTTC.

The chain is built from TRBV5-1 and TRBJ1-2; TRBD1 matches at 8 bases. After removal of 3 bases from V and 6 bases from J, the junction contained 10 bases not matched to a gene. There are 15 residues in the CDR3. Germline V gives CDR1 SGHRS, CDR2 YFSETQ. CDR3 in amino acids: CASSSLGQGIHGYTF. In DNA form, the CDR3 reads TGCGCCAGCAGCTCTCTCGGACAGGGTATCCATGGCTACACCTTC.

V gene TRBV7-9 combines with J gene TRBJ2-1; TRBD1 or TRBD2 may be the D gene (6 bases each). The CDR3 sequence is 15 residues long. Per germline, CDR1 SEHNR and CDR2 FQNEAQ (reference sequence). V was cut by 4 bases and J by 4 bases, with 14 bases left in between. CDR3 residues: CASSWPGAGYNEQFF. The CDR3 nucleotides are TGTGCCAGCAGCTGGCCGGGGGCCGGGTACAATGAGCAGTTCTTC.

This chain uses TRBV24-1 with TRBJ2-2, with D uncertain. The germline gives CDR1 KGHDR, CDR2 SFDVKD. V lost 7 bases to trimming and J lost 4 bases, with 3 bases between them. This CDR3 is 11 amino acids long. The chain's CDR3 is CATSSTGELFF. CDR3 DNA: TGTGCCACCAGCAGCACCGGGGAGCTGTTTTTT.

The CDR3 region has the DNA TGTGCCAGCAGTTCTGGTCTTACCTATGGCTACACCTTC. This codes for CASSSGLTYGYTF. This chain connects TRBV6-5 to TRBJ1-2; D is ambiguous. The CDR3 has 13 amino acids. V was clipped by 4 bases and J by 4 bases, with 10 bases between them. Germline CDR1 MNHEY, CDR2 SVGAGI.

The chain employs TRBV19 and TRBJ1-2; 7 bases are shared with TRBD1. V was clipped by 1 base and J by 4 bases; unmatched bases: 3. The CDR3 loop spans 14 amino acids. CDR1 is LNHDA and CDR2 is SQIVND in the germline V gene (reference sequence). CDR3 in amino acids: CASSIGDRPYGYTF. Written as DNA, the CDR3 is TGTGCCAGTAGTATAGGGGACAGACCCTATGGCTACACCTTC.

CDR3 sequence reads: CASSFAGVPYNEQFF. The CDR3 DNA is TGTGCCAGCAGTTTTGCCGGGGTACCCTACAATGAGCAGTTCTTC. The chain employs TRBV28 and TRBJ2-1, with D possibly TRBD2 on 5 matching bases. V lost 3 bases to trimming and J lost 2 bases, with 11 bases between them. The CDR3 runs 15 residues. Germline V lookup: CDR1 MDHEN, CDR2 SYDVKM.

The CDR3 nucleotides are TGTGCCAGCAGTTACCGGGGCAATCAGCCCCAGCATTTT. Amino acid sequence: CASSYRGNQPQHF. V usage is TRBV6-6 and J usage is TRBJ1-5; D ambiguous. Trimming stripped 2 bases from V and 2 bases from J, with 4 bases between. CDR1 is MNHNY, CDR2 SVGAGI, per germline (reference sequence). The CDR3 totals 13 residues.

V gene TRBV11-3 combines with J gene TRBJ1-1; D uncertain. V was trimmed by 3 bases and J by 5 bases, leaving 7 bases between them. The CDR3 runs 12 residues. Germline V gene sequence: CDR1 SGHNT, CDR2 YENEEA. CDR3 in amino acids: CASSFGMTEAFF. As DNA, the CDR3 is TGTGCCAGCAGCTTTGGTATGACTGAAGCTTTCTTT.

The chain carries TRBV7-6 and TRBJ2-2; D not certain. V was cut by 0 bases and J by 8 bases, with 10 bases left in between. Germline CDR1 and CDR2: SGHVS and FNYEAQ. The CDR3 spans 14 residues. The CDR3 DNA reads TGTGCCAGCAGCTTAGCACCGATCGAAGGGGAGCTGTTTTTT. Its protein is CASSLAPIEGELFF.

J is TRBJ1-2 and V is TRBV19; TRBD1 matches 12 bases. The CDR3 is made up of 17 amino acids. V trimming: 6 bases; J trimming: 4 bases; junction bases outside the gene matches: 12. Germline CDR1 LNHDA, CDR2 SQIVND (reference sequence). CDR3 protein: CASSETGQGARGYGYTF. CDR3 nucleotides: TGTGCCAGTAGCGAAACGGGACAGGGGGCGCGAGGCTATGGCTACACCTTC.

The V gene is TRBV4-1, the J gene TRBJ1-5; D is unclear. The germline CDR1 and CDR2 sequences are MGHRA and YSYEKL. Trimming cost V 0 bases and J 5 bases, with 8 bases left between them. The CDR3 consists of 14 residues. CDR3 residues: CASSQDPSHQPQHF. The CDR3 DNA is TGCGCCAGCAGCCAAGACCCCAGCCATCAGCCCCAGCATTTT.

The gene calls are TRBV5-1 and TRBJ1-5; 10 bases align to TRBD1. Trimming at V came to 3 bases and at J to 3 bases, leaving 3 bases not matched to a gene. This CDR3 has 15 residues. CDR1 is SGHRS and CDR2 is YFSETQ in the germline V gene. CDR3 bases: TGCGCCAGCAGCTGGACAGGGGGGGACAATCAGCCCCAGCATTTT. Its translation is CASSWTGGDNQPQHF.

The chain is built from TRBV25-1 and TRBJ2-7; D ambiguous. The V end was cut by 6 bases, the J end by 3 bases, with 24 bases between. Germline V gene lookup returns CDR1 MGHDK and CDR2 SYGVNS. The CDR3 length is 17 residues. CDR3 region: CASSASAGGGSNYEQYF. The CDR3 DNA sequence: TGTGCCAGCAGCGCTAGTGCAGGTGGTGGCTCAAACTACGAGCAGTACTTC.

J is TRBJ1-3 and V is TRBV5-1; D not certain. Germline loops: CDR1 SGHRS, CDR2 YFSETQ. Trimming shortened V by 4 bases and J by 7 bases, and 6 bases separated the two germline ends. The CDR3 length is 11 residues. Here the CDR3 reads CASSDVNTIYF. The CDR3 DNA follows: TGCGCCAGCAGCGACGTGAACACCATATATTTT. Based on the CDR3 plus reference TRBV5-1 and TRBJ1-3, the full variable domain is KAGVTQTPRYLIKTRGQQVTLSCSPISGHRSVSWYQQTPGQGLQFLFEYFSETQRNKGNFPGRFSGRQFSNSRSEMNVSTLELGDSALYLCASSDVNTIYFGEGSWLTVV.

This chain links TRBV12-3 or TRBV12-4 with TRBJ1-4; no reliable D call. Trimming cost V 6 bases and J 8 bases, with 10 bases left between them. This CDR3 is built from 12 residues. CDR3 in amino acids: CASRLGWEKLFF. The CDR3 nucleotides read TGTGCCAGCAGACTAGGGTGGGAAAAACTGTTTTTT.

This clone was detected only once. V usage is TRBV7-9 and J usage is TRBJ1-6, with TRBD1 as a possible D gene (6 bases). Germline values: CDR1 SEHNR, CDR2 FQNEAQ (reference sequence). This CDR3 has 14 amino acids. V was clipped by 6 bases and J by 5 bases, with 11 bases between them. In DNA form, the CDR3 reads TGTGCCAGCAGTAAGCAGGGGCATAATTCACCCCTCCACTTT. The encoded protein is CASSKQGHNSPLHF.